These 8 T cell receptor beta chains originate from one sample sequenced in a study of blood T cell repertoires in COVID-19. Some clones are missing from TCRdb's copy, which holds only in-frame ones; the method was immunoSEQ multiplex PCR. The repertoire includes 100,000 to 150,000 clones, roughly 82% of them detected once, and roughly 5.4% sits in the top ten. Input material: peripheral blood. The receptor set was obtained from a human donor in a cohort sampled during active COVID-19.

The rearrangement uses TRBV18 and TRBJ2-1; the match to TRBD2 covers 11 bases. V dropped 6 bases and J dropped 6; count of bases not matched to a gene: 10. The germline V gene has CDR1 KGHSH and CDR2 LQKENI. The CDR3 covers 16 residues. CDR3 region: CASSELLAGVGNEQFF. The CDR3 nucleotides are TGTGCCAGCTCCGAATTACTAGCGGGAGTGGGCAATGAGCAGTTCTTC.

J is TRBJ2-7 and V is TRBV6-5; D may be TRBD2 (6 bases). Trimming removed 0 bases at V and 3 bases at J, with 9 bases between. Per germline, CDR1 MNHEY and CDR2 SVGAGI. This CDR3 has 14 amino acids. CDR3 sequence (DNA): TGTGCCAGCAGTTACTCAGTGGGGGGCTACGAGCAGTACTTC. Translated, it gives CASSYSVGGYEQYF.

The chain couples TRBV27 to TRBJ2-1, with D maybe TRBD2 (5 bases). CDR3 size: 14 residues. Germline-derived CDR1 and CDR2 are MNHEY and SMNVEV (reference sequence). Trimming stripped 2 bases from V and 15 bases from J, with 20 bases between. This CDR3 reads CASSLGPLDTSPFF. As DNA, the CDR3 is TGTGCCAGCAGTTTAGGACCACTAGATACTAGTCCGTTCTTC.

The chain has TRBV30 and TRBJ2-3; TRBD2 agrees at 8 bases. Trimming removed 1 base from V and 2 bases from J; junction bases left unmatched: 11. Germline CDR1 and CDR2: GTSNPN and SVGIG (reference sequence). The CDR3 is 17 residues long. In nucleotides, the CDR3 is TGTGCCTGGAGTGGTCGGGGTAGCGGGACCAACACAGATACGCAGTATTTT. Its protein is CAWSGRGSGTNTDTQYF.

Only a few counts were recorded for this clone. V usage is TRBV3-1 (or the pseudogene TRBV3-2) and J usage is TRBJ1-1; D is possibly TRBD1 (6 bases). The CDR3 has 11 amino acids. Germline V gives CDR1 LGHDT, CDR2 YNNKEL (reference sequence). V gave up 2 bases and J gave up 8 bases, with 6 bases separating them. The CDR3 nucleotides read TGTGCCAGCAGCCAACAGGGGGAAGCTTTCTTT. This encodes CASSQQGEAFF.

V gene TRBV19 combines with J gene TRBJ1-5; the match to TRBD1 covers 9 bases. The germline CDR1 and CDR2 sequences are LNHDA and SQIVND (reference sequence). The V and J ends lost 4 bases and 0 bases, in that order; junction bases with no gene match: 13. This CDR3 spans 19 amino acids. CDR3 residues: CASSSVPGTGRYSNQPQHF. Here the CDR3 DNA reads TGTGCCAGTAGTAGTGTCCCCGGGACAGGGAGATATAGCAATCAGCCCCAGCATTTT. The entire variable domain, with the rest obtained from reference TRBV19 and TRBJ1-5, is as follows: DGGITQSPKYLFRKEGQNVTLSCEQNLNHDAMYWYRQDPGQGLRLIYYSQIVNDFQKGDIAEGYSVSREKKESFPLTVTSAQKNPTAFYLCASSSVPGTGRYSNQPQHFGDGTRLSIL.

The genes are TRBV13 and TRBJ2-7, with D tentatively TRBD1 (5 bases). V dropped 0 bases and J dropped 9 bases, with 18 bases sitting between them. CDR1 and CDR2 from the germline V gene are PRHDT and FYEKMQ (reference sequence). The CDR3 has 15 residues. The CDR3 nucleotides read TGTGCCAGCAGCTTAGGCGTGACAGCCATCCAGGGGCAGTACTTC. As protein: CASSLGVTAIQGQYF.

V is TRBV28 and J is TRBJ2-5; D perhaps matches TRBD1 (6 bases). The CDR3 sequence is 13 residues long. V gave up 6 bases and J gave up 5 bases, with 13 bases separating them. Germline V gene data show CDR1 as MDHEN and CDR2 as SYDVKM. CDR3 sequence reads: CASSPTGLETQYF. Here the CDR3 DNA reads TGTGCCAGCAGCCCCACAGGGTTGGAGACCCAGTACTTC.